These T cell receptor beta chains were read from a single sample in a study of early T cells in non-severe SARS-CoV-2 infection. MiXCR, run by TCRdb on the 5' RACE reads, gives a single entry per CDR3 protein. The sample includes roughly 56,000 distinct CDR3 sequences, roughly 16% of them seen just once. Source: whole blood, taken at baseline. The receptors were sampled from an adult who was a healthcare worker with PCR-confirmed SARS-CoV-2 infection or an uninfected control (not recorded which). CDR3s leave out the opening cysteine and the closing phenylalanine or tryptophan.

v_call cdr3_aa
TRBV12-3/TRBV12-4 ASSGTEKNYEQY
TRBV18 ASSPSTVYEQY
TRBV7-2 ASSGQEGYNSPLH
TRBV5-5 ASTALAGRWNEQF
TRBV5-1 ASSPGPNYGYT
TRBV6-5 ASSTTGGRTYEQY
TRBV7-8 ASSLRDPGQTTDTQY
TRBV6-5 ASSYFGGTYEQY
TRBV18 ASSDGTSWKLTDTQY
TRBV6-5 ASSYAAGGVTSGNNEQF
TRBV27 ASSPLTGLAVAKNIQY